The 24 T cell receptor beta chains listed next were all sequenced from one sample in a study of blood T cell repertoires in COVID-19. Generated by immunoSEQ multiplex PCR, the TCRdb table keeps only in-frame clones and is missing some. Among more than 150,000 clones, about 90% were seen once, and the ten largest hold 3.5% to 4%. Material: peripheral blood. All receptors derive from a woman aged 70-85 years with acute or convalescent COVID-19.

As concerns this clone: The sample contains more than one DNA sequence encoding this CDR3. CDR3 region: CASSRDRGTGELFF. CDR3 bases: TGTGCCAGCTCTCGGGACAGGGGCACCGGGGAGCTGTTTTTT. The rearrangement uses TRBV18 and TRBJ2-2; 10 bases align to TRBD1. Germline V gene lookup returns CDR1 KGHSH and CDR2 LQKENI. The CDR3 runs to 14 residues. J gave up 4 bases and V 6 bases, and 2 bases lay outside the gene matches.

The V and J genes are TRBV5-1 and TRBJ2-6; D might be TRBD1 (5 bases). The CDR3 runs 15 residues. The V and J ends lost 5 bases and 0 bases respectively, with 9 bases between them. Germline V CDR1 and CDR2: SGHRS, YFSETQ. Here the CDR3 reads CASRRQPSGANVLTF. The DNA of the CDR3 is TGCGCCAGCAGGAGACAGCCCTCTGGGGCCAACGTCCTGACTTTC.

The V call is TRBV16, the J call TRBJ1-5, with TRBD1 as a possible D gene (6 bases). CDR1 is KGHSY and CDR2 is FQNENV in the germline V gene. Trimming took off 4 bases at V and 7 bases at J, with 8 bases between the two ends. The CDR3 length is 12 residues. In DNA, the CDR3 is TGTGCCAGCAGCCCAGGGGAACAGCCCCAGCATTTT. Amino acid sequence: CASSPGEQPQHF.

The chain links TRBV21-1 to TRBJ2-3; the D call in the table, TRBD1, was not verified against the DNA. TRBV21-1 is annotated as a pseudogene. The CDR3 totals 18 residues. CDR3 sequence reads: CASSKGIQGRRNTDTQYF. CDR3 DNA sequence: TGTGCCAGCAGCAAAGGGATACAGGGGCGGAGAAACACAGATACGCAGTATTTT.

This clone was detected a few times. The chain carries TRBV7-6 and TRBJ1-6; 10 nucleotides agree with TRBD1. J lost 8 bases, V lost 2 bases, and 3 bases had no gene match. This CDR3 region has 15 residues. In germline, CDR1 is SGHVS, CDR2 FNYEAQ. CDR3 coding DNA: TGTGCCAGCAGCTTAATGGGACAGGGGTATTCACCCCTCCACTTT. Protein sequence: CASSLMGQGYSPLHF.

The chain's CDR3 is CASSLASTRSNEQFF. CDR3 nucleotides: TGTGCCAGCAGCTTAGCCAGTACAAGATCTAATGAGCAGTTCTTC. The chain recombines TRBV7-2 with TRBJ2-1, with unresolved D. There are 15 residues in the CDR3. CDR1 is SGHTA, CDR2 FQGNSA, per germline. V was trimmed by 0 bases and J by 7 bases, leaving 13 bases between them.

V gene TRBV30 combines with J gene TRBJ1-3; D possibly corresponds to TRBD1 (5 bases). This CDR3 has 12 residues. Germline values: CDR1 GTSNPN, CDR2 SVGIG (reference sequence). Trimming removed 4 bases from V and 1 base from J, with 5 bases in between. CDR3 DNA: TGTGCCTGGACAGGGTCTGGAAACACCATATATTTT. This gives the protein CAWTGSGNTIYF.

The CDR3 bases are TGCAGTGCTAGTGGCGGGGCCGTATCGTACAATGAGCAGTTCTTC. Translation: CSASGGAVSYNEQFF. The chain couples TRBV20-1 to TRBJ2-1; D possibly corresponds to TRBD2 (6 bases). V gave up 3 bases and J gave up 4 bases, with 16 bases separating them. This CDR3 is built from 15 residues. The germline gives CDR1 DFQATT, CDR2 SNEGSKA (reference sequence).

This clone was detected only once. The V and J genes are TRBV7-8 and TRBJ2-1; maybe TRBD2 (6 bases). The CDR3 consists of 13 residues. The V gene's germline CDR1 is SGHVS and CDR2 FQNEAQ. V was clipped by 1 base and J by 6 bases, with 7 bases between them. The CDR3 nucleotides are TGTGCCAGCAGCTTAGTGGGGGGCAATGAGCAGTTCTTC. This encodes CASSLVGGNEQFF.

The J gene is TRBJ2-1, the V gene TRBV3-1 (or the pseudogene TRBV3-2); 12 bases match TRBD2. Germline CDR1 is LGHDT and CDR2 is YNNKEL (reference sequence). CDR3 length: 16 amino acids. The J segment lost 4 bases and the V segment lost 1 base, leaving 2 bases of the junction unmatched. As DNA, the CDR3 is TGTGCCAGCAGCCAAGGACTAGCGGGGGTTTACAATGAGCAGTTCTTC. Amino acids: CASSQGLAGVYNEQFF.

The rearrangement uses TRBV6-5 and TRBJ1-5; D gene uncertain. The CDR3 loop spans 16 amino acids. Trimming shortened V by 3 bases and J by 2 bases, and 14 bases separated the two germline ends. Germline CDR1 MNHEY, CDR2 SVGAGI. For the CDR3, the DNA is TGTGCCAGCAGTTATATTGCGGGTGGTGGCAATCAGCCCCAGCATTTT. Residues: CASSYIAGGGNQPQHF.

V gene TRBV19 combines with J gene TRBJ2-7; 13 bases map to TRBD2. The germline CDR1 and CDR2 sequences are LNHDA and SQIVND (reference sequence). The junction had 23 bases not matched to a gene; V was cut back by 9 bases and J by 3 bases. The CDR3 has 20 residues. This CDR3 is CARRRRTLGRGLAGDYEQYF. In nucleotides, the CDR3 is TGTGCCAGGAGAAGGCGGACCCTGGGGCGAGGACTAGCGGGGGACTACGAGCAGTACTTC.

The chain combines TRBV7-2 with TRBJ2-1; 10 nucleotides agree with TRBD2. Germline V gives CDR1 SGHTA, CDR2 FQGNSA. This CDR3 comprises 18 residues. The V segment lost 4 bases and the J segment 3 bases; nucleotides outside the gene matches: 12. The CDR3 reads CASSYSLLAGEVYNEQFF. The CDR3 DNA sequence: TGTGCCAGCAGCTATTCCCTTCTAGCGGGAGAGGTCTACAATGAGCAGTTCTTC.

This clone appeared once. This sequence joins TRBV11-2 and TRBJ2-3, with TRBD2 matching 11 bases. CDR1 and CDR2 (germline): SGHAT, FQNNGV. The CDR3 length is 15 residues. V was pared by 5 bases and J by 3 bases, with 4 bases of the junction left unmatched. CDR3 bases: TGTGCCAGCAGCCCAGTAGCGGGAGGGACAGATACGCAGTATTTT. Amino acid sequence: CASSPVAGGTDTQYF. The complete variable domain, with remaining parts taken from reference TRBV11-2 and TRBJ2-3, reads EAGVAQSPRYKIIEKRQSVAFWCNPISGHATLYWYQQILGQGPKLLIQFQNNGVVDDSQLPKDRFSAERLKGVDSTLKIQPAKLEDSAVYLCASSPVAGGTDTQYFGPGTRLTVL.

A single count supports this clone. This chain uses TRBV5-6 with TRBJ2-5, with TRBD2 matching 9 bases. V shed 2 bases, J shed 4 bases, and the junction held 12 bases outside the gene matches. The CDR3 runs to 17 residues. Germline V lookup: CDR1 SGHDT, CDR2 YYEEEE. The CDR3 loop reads CASSFLAGDPVGETQYF. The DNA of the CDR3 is TGTGCCAGCAGCTTTTTAGCGGGAGACCCGGTGGGAGAGACCCAGTACTTC.

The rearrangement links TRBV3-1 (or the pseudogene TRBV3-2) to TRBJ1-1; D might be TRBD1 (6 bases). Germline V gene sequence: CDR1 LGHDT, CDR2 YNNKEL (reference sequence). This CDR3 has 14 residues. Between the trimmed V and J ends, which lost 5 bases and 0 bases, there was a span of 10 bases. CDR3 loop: CASSSRQVNTEAFF. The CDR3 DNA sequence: TGTGCCAGCAGCTCCCGACAGGTGAACACTGAAGCTTTCTTT.

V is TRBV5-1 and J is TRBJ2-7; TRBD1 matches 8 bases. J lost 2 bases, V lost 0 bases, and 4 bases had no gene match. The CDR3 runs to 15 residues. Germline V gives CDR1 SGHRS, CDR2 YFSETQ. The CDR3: CASSLVQGVPYEQYF. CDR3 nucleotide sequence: TGCGCCAGCAGCTTGGTACAGGGGGTCCCCTACGAGCAGTACTTC.

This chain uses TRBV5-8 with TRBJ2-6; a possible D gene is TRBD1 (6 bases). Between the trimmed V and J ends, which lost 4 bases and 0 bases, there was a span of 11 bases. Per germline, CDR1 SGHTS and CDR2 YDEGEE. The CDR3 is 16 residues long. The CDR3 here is CASSLGTHSGANVLTF. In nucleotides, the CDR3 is TGTGCCAGCAGCCTCGGGACACACTCTGGGGCCAACGTCCTGACTTTC.

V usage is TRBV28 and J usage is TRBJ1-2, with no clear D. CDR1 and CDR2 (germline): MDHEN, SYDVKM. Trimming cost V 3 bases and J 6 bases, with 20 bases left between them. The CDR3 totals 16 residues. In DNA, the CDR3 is TGTGCCAGCAGTTTTCGGGGTCTCAGCAGCACCCATGGCTACACCTTC. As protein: CASSFRGLSSTHGYTF.

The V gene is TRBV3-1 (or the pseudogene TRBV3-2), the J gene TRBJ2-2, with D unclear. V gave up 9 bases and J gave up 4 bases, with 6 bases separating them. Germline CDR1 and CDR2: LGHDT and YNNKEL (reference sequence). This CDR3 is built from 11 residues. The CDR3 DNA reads TGTGCCAGTAGTGTCACCGGGGAGCTGTTTTTT. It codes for CASSVTGELFF.

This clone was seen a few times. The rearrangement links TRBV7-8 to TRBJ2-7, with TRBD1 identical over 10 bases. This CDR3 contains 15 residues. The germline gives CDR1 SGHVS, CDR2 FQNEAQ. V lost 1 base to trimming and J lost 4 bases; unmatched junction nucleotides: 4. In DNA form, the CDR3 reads TGTGCCAGCAGCTTAGAAGACAGGGGGCAGTACGAGCAGTACTTC. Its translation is CASSLEDRGQYEQYF.

In DNA form, the CDR3 reads TGCGCCAGCAGCTTGGACTTTCAGGCCTACGAGCAGTACTTC. Amino acid sequence: CASSLDFQAYEQYF. The chain joins TRBV5-1 to TRBJ2-7; D call uncertain. The V and J ends lost 0 bases and 2 bases respectively, with 9 bases between them. The germline V gene encodes CDR1 SGHRS and CDR2 YFSETQ. This CDR3 region has 14 residues.

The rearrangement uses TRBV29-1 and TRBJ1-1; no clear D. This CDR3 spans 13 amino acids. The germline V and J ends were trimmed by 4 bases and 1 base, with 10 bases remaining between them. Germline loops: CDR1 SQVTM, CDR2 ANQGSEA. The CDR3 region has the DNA TGCAGCGTTGTGATGGGAGAGAACACTGAAGCTTTCTTT. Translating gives CSVVMGENTEAFF. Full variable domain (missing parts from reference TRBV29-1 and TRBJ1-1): SAVISQKPSRDICQRGTSLTIQCQVDSQVTMMFWYRQQPGQSLTLIATANQGSEATYESGFVIDKFPISRPNLTFSTLTVSNMSPEDSSIYLCSVVMGENTEAFFGQGTRLTVV.

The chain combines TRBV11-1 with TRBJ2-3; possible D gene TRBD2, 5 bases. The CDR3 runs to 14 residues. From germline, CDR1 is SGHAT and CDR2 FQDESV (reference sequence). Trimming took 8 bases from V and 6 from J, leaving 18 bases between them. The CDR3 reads CASRTSRIDDTQYF. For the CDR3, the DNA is TGTGCCAGCCGAACTAGTAGGATCGACGATACGCAGTATTTT.